This T cell receptor (beta chain) was captured by sequencing in a study of post-analysis software for immune sequencing data. About this clonotype: Its antigen is still unknown.

Overall study findings and caveats: When patients were compared with controls, 4 or 5 TRBV segments were more frequent, TRBV5-6, TRBV5-1 and TRBV20-1 among them. For normalized Chao1 diversity, multiple sclerosis patients scored significantly lower than controls did.

Germline loops: CDR1 KGHSH, CDR2 LQKENI. The CDR3 covers 14 residues. V was cut by 2 bases and J by 1 base, with 8 bases left in between. Sequencing libraries made from TCR beta cDNA carried unique molecular identifiers. Input amounts of 1 to 10 million T cells were used. These gave roughly 0.5 million cDNA molecules, so each molecule approximated one T cell. One entry per CDR3 protein results from TCRdb running MiXCR on the PCR reads. The top ten clones hold 10% to 12% of a sample with approximately 660,000 distinct CDR3 sequences, 59% of them seen once. The clonotype was recovered from a girl aged 2-10 years with multiple sclerosis. The specimen sequenced was blood. This chain connects TRBV18 to TRBJ1-1, with D tentatively TRBD1 (6 bases). CDR3 sequence reads: CASSPGQRNTEAFF. CDR3 nucleotides: TGTGCCAGCTCACCAGGACAGAGGAACACTGAAGCTTTCTTT.